What follows is one TCR beta chain and its context. The target antigen is unknown. PCR primers comprised 60 Vbeta and 13 Jbeta primers. Assay: immunoSEQ multiplex PCR; the TCRdb copy retains only in-frame clones and omits some. The sample gives some 150,000 clones, approximately 85% of which show up once; over 8.5% is in the top ten. The data were taken from a study of cytomegalovirus exposure and HLA in healthy donors. General study findings and limits: Sequencing depth across donors, presence/absence analyses assumed, was roughly uniform. The classifier reportedly diagnosed cytomegalovirus status with high specificity and sensitivity.

The CDR3 runs 14 residues. Germline V CDR1 and CDR2: MDHEN, SYDVKM. Trimming cost V 5 bases and J 5 bases, with 15 bases left between them. The V gene is TRBV28, the J gene TRBJ1-2, with D perhaps TRBD1 (6 bases). The sequence was collected from a man over 45 in good health and CMV-seropositive. Sequenced: PBMCs. The CDR3 bases are TGTGCCAGCAGTCCCCCACAGGGCAAGTATGGCTACACCTTC. This sequence encodes CASSPPQGKYGYTF.